The clone carrying this TCR beta chain has at least ten counts. The sample originates from a study of blood T cell repertoires in COVID-19. Clones were read by immunoSEQ multiplex PCR, and TCRdb kept only the in-frame ones, dropping some. The table includes 120,000 to 150,000 clones, over 75% detected once. Trimming took 5 bases from V and 2 from J; bases not matched to a gene: 3. The CDR3 consists of 15 residues. The germline gives CDR1 SGHNT, CDR2 YENEEA. This sequence originates from a man in his sixties with active or convalescent COVID-19. The sample consisted of peripheral blood. The chain joins TRBV11-3 to TRBJ2-1; TRBD2 agrees at 10 bases. The CDR3, as DNA: TGTGCCAGCAGCCCTAGCGGGAGCCCCTACAATGAGCAGTTCTTC. Translated: CASSPSGSPYNEQFF. Drawing the rest from reference TRBV11-3 and TRBJ2-1, the complete variable domain is EAGVVQSPRYKIIEKKQPVAFWCNPISGHNTLYWYLQNLGQGPELLIRYENEEAVDDSQLPKDRFSAERLKGVDSTLKIQPAELGDSAVYLCASSPSGSPYNEQFFGPGTRLTVL.